This TCR beta chain appears in the sequencing data of a study of shared clonotypes between healthy human individuals (dated by TCRdb to 2018 to 2020). About the full investigation: The cohort included a few men and two women between 18 and 49 years of age. Libraries were prepared and TCR repertoires were sequenced by different laboratories using diverse techniques, in order to increase sequencing depth and limit assay-specific biases. To estimate repertoire size and how much clonotype sharing occurs between individuals, the study deeply sequenced the blood TCR repertoires of 5 or 6 healthy adults. Leukapheresis yielded between about 0.85 and 10 billion PBMCs per donor.

Using the deep immunoSEQ assay, TCR CDR3 regions were amplified from genomic DNA by multiplex PCR. Extracted genomic DNA from each cell subset was spread evenly across all wells of several immunoSEQ 96-well plates, with each plate serving as a replicate. Each replicate PCR for unsorted PBMC received roughly 300 ng genomic DNA, equal to about 30,000 T cell genomes. Ten immunoSEQ deep assay plates were used to sequence the unsorted PBMC genomic DNA. The purified libraries were quantified using a Qubit 3.0 fluorometer, sized with a Bioanalyzer 2100, and then quantified again using the KAPA Library Quantification kit. Each immunoSEQ 96-well plate was sequenced on its own single-read 150-cycle Illumina NextSeq 550 flow cell. In the paper's pipeline: Because only junctional sequences without quality scores were contained in the immunoSEQ output, filtering matching that applied to full-length reads could not be performed. Sequences were annotated with PyIR, a Python wrapper for IgBLAST v1.9, using IMGT germline references to assign V/J genes and CDR3. Reads with weak V/J assignments (E-value above 1e-6), missing CDR3, stop codons, out-of-frame junctions, or ambiguous translated residues were removed. V3J clonotypes were defined as sequences sharing an identical inferred V gene, J gene, and CDR3 amino acid sequence. The percentage overlap between two repertoires was calculated by dividing the number of shared unique clonotypes by the size of the smaller repertoire. Repertoire richness was assessed with RTK rarefaction, the Chao1 estimator, and Recon v2.1 estimates of unobserved clonotypes. TCRdb took over this immuneACCESS table, retaining in-frame rearrangements with V and J assigned. Such tables are incomplete; in checked studies, under half of the missing clones stem from an unresolved V gene, and the remainder is unexplained. D and trimming were read from the DNA, whereas the V and J calls and clone size are those reported in that table. The table for this sample lists about 460,000 clones; approximately 77% of them were counted only once. Of the sample, around 12% is held by the ten largest clones.

The donors were healthy, HIV-negative adults who had no recently reported acute infections or vaccinations. All donors were Caucasian adults living in Nashville, Tennessee, USA. In the unsorted samples, roughly 90 million PBMCs were counted, and genomic DNA was extracted using the QIAamp DNA Blood Mini kit. Blood was collected by leukapheresis, and PBMCs were isolated by Ficoll-Histopaque density gradient centrifugation and then cryopreserved in liquid nitrogen vapor phase. Study-level results and caveats: Only blood was sampled, and tissue TCR repertoires likely differ from those in blood. Pairwise subsampling indicated that sequencing depth was expected to affect the degree of clonotype sharing among donors. The small number of donors limited the genetic and exposure-history diversity represented.

Note on this clone: Its antigen has not been determined. Base qualities are not provided; no much larger clone lies one nucleotide away.

Trimmed from V: 5 bases; trimmed from J: 3 bases; junction bases lacking a gene match: 3. The germline V gene encodes CDR1 SQVTM and CDR2 ANQGSEA. From the cysteine through the phenylalanine, the CDR3 covers 13 amino acids. Just CDR3 DNA is preserved here, 39 bases in frame from base 1. The sequence was collected from a woman in her 40s in good health. Some clones in this sample may be carry-over from other donors' samples. Recombination linked TRBV29-1 to TRBJ1-4; TRBD1 matches 7 bases in the middle. What was sequenced was PBMCs. The nucleotides read TGCAGCGTTTCCGGGACAGCTAATGAAAAACTGTTTTTT. It codes for CSVSGTANEKLFF.